Sequencing of this T cell receptor (beta chain) was carried out in a study of blood T cells in healthy people across ages. Findings and limits, study-wide: Age showed a roughly linear inverse relationship with TCR beta diversity per million T cells. Relative to aged donors, long-lived donors carried more naive CD4+ cells and displayed higher diversity.

Germline V lookup: CDR1 SQVTM, CDR2 ANQGSEA. The CDR3 totals 13 residues. Between the trimmed V and J ends, which lost 2 bases and 0 bases, there was a span of 7 bases. This clonotype was counted only a few times. Its cognate antigen is unknown. A second about 7 to 11 cycle PCR used barcoded and J-beta primers. Each CDR3 protein gets one entry after TCRdb re-called the 5' RACE reads with MiXCR. The table has approximately 760,000 distinct CDR3 sequences, roughly 25% seen once; the top ten hold 9.4%. Researchers isolated at least 6 million PBMCs per sample. This same sample was also taken into another study, of T cells of mothers and their children. That work adds: The M1S primer of the second PCR added sample barcodes and 2-4 random nucleotides.

The rearrangement links TRBV29-1 to TRBJ1-2; D gene ambiguous. Input material: blood. The origin of this receptor is a boy aged 10-17 years in good health. In DNA, the CDR3 is TGCAGCGTTGAATTGCAGTCTAACTATGGCTACACCTTC. It translates to CSVELQSNYGYTF.